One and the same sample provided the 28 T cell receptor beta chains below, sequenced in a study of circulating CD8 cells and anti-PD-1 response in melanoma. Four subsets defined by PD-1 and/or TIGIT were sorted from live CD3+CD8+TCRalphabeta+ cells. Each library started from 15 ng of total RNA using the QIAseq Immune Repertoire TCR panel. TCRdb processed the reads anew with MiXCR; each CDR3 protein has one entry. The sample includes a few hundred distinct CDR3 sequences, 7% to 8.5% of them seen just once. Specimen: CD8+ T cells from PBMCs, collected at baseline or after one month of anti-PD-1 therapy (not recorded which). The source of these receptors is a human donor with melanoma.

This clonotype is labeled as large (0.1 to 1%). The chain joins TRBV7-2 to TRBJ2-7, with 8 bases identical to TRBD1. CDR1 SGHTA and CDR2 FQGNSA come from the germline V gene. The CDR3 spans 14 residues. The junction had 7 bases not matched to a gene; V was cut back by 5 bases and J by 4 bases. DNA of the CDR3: TGTGCCAGCAGCCCTCGACAGGGGTGGTACGAGCAGTACTTC. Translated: CASSPRQGWYEQYF.

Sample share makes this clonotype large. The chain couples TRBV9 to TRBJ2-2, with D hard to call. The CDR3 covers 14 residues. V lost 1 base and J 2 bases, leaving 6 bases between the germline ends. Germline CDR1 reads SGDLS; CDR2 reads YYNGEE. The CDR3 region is CASSVRPNTGELFF. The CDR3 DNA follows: TGTGCCAGCAGCGTAAGGCCCAACACCGGGGAGCTGTTTTTT.

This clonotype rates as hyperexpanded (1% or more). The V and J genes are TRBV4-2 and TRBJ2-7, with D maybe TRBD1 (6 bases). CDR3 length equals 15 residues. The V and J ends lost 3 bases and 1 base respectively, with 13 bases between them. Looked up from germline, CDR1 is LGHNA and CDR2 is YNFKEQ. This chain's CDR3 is CASSQGATASYEQYF. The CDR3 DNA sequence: TGTGCCAGCAGCCAGGGGGCTACAGCTTCCTACGAGCAGTACTTC.

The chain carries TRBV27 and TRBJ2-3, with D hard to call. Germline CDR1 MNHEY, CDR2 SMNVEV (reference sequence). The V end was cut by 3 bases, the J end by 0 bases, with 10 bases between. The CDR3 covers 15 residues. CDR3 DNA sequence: TGTGCCAGCAGTTTTGAGTTAGAAAGCACAGATACGCAGTATTTT. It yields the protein CASSFELESTDTQYF.

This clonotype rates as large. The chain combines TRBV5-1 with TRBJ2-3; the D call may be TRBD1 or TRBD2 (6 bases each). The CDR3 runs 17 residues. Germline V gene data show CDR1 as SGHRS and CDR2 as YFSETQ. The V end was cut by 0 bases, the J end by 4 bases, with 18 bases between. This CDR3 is CASSLARNSGASDTQYF. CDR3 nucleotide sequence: TGCGCCAGCAGCTTGGCTAGGAACTCGGGGGCCTCAGATACGCAGTATTTT.

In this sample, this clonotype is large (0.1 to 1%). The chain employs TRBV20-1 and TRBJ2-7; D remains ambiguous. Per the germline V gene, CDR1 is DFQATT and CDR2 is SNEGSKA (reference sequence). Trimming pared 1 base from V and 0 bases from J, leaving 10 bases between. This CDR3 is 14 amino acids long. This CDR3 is CSARGIDSSYEQYF. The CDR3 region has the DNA TGCAGTGCTAGAGGAATAGATAGCTCCTACGAGCAGTACTTC.

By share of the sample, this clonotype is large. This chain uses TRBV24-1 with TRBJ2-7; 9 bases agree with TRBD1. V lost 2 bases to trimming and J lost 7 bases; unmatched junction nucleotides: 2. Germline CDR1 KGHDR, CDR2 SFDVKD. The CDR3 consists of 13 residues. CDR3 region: CATSDSDRGEQYF. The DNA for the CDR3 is TGTGCCACCAGTGATTCCGACAGGGGGGAGCAGTACTTC.

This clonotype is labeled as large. The CDR3 coding sequence is TGTGCCAGCAGTACGGGCTACGAGCAGTACTTC. Translation gives CASSTGYEQYF. The chain has TRBV27 and TRBJ2-7, with unresolved D. Germline assignment: CDR1 MNHEY and CDR2 SMNVEV (reference sequence). The CDR3 is 11 amino acids. Trimming removed 5 bases at V and 3 bases at J, with 5 bases between.

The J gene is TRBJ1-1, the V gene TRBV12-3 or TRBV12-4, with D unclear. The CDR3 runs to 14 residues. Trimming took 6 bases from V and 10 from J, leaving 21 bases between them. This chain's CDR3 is CASRPDGEGRAAFF. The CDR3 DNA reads TGTGCCAGCAGACCAGACGGGGAAGGTCGGGCAGCTTTCTTT.

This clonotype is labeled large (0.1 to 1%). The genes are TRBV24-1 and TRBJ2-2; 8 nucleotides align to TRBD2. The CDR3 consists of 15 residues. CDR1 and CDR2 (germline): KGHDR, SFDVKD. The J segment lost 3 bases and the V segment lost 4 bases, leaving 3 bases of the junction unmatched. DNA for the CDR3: TGTGCCACCAGTGAGCGGGGGGAGGACACCGGGGAGCTGTTTTTT. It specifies CATSERGEDTGELFF.

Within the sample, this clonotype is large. CDR3 DNA: TGTGCCAGCAGTTTACGAGGGGGTTACGAGCAGTACTTC. Encoded protein: CASSLRGGYEQYF. The chain employs TRBV27 and TRBJ2-7, with D perhaps TRBD1 (6 bases). Trimming took off 2 bases at V and 4 bases at J, with 9 bases between the two ends. Germline assignment: CDR1 MNHEY and CDR2 SMNVEV (reference sequence). The CDR3 consists of 13 residues.

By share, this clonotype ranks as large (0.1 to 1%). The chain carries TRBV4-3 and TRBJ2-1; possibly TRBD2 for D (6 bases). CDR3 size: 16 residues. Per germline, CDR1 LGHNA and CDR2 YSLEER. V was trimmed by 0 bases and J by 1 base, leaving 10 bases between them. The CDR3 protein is CASSQDTAGSYNEQFF. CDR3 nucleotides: TGCGCCAGCAGCCAAGATACGGCGGGGTCCTACAATGAGCAGTTCTTC.

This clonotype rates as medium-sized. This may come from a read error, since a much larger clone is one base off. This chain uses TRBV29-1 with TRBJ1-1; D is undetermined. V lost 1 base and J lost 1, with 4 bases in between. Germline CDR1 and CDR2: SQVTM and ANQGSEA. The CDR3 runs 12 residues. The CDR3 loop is CSVEGENTEAFF. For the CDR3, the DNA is TGCAGCGTTGAAGGGGAGAACACTGAAGCTTTCTTT.

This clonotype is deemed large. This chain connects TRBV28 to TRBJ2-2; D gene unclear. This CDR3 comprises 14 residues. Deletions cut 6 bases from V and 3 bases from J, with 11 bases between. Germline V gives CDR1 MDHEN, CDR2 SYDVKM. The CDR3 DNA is TGTGCCAGCAGCCCCCCTTTGGACACCGGGGAGCTGTTTTTT. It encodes CASSPPLDTGELFF.

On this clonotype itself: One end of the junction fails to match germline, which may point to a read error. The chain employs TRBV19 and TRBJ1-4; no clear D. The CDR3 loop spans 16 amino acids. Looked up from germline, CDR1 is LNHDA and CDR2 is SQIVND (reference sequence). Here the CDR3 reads CASSNVVDPFNEKLVF. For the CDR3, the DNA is TGTGCCAGTAGTAATGTAGTGGACCCGTTTAATGAAAAACTGGTTTTT.

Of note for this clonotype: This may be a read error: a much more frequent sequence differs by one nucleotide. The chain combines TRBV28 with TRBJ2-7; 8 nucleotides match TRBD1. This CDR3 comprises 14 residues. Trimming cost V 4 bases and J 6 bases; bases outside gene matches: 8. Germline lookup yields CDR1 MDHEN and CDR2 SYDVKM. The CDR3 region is CASSYRGSHGEQYF. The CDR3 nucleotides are TGTGCCAGCAGTTACAGGGGGTCCCACGGCGAGCAGTACTTC.

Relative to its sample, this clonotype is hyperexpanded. CDR3 sequence reads: CSVEVENTEAFF. The CDR3 DNA is TGCAGCGTTGAAGTGGAGAACACTGAAGCTTTCTTT. The J gene is TRBJ1-1, the V gene TRBV29-1, with unresolved D. Trimming removed 1 base from V and 1 base from J, with 4 bases in between. The CDR3 consists of 12 residues. The germline V gene encodes CDR1 SQVTM and CDR2 ANQGSEA.

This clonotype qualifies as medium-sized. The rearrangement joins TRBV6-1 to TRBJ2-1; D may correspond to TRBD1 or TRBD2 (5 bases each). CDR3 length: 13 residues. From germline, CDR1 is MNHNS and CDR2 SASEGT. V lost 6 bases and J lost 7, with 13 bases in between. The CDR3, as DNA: TGTGCCAGCAGCCTCCAAGGGGAGAATGAGCAGTTCTTC. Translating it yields CASSLQGENEQFF.

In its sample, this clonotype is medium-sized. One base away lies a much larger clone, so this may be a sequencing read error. CDR3 sequence (DNA): TGTGCCAGCAGTGAAGGGTACAGGGGGGTCTACGAGCAGTACTTC. It specifies CASSEGYRGVYEQYF. The gene calls are TRBV2 and TRBJ2-7; 8 nucleotides match TRBD1. Germline CDR1 and CDR2: SNHLY and FYNNEI. The V gene end was trimmed by 1 base and the J gene end by 3 bases; junction bases not matched to a gene: 5. The CDR3 has 15 residues.

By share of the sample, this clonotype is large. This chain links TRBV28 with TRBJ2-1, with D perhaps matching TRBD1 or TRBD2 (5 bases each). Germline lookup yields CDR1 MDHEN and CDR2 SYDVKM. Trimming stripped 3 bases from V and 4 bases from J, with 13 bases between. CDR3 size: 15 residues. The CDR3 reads CASSLGERIYNEQFF. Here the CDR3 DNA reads TGTGCCAGCAGTTTGGGGGAGAGGATTTACAATGAGCAGTTCTTC. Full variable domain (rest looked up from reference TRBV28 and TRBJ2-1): DVKVTQSSRYLVKRTGEKVFLECVQDMDHENMFWYRQDPGLGLRLIYFSYDVKMKEKGDIPEGYSVSREKKERFSLILESASTNQTSMYLCASSLGERIYNEQFFGPGTRLTVL.

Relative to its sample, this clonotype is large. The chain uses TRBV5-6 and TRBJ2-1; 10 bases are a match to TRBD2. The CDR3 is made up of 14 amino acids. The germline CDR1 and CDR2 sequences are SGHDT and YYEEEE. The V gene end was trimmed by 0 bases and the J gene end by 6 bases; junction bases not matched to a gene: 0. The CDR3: CASSLGTSGNEQFF. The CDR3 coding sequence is TGTGCCAGCAGCTTGGGGACTAGCGGCAATGAGCAGTTCTTC.

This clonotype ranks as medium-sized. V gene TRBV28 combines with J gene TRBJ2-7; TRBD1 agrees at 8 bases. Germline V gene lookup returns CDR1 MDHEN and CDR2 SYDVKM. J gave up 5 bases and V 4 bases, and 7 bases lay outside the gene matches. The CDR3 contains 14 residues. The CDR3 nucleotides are TGTGCCAGCAGTTACAGGGGGTCCCACGACGAGCAGTACTTC. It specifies CASSYRGSHDEQYF.

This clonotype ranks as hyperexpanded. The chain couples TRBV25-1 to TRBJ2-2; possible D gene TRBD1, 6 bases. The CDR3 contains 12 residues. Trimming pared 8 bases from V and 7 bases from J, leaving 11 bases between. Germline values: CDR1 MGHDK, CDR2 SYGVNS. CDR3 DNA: TGTGCCAGCGAACAGGGTATCGGGGAGCTGTTTTTT. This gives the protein CASEQGIGELFF.

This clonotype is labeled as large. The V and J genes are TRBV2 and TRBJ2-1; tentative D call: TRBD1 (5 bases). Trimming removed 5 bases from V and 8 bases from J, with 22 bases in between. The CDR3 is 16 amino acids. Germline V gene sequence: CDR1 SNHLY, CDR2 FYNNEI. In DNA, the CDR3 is TGTGCCAGCAGTCAAACATGGACACGGCCCCACGATGAGCAGTTCTTC. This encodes CASSQTWTRPHDEQFF.

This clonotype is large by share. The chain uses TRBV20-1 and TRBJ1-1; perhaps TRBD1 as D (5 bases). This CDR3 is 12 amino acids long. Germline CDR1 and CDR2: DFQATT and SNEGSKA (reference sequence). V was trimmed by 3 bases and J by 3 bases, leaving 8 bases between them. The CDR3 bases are TGCAGTGCTAGGAGAGGGGACACTGAAGCTTTCTTT. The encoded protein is CSARRGDTEAFF.

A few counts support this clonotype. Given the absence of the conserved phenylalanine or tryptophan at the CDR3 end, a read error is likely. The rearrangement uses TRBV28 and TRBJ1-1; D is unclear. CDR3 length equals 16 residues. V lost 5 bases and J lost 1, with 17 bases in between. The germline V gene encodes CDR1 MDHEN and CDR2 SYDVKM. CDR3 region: CASSLSPQPRNTEAFS. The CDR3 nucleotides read TGTGCCAGCAGTCTTTCCCCACAACCCAGGAACACTGAAGCTTTCTCT.

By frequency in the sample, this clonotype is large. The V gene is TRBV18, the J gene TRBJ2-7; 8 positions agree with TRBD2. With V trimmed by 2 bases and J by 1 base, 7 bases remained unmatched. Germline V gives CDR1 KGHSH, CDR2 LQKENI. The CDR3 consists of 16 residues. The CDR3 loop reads CASSPSISGASYEQYF. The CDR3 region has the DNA TGTGCCAGCTCACCATCCATTAGCGGGGCTTCCTACGAGCAGTACTTC.

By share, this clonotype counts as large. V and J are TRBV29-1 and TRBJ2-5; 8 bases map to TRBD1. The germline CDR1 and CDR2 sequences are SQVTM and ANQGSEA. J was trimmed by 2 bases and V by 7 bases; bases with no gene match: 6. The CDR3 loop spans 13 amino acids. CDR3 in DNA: TGCAGCGCCAGAGGGACAGGTCAAGAGACCCAGTACTTC. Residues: CSARGTGQETQYF.